This is a list of T cell receptor beta chains from one sample in a study of blood T cell repertoires in COVID-19. Only in-frame clones appear in the TCRdb table, and some are missing; sequencing was by immunoSEQ multiplex PCR. This sample has 250,000 to 350,000 clones, with 87% found just once. Sequences were obtained from peripheral blood. All receptors derive from a man aged 18 to 35 with active or convalescent COVID-19. Each CDR3 is given without its conserved first and last residue.

TRBJ1-2 | TRBV28 | ASSLLPTRQGFDGYT
TRBJ2-2 | TRBV4-1 | ASSPPYARSGKGVHGELF
TRBJ2-2 | TRBV3-1/TRBV3-2 | ASSQESGNTGELF
TRBJ2-3 | TRBV12-3/TRBV12-4 | ASRKLAGDTQY
TRBJ1-4 | TRBV10-3 | AISGTTGVGEKLF
TRBJ2-5 | TRBV19 | ASSISRAGETQY
TRBJ2-7 | TRBV7-8 | ASTNRSSYEQY
TRBJ2-2 | TRBV11-2 | ALRAPGQGITGELF
TRBJ1-6 | TRBV6-1 | ASSEQTGGPLAPLH
TRBJ2-1 | TRBV7-9 | ASSFYGRALVNEQF
TRBJ2-1 | TRBV4-1 | ASSPTGSPYNEQF
TRBJ1-1 | TRBV4-1 | ASSPFDLSRARGTEAF
TRBJ2-4 | TRBV7-9 | ASSPHSGEGKNIQY
TRBJ2-4 | TRBV29-1 | SIFLAGGPGNIQY
TRBJ2-7 | TRBV5-5 | ASSSGPRRDLHEQY
TRBJ2-1 | TRBV7-8 | ASSRVAGGPNNEQF
TRBJ2-7 | TRBV18 | ASGEGGITYEQY
TRBJ2-1 | TRBV19 | ASSATRTSGYNEQF
TRBJ2-5 | TRBV6-5 | ASRRTGMQETQY
TRBJ2-1 | TRBV3-1/TRBV3-2 | ASSQGKRSGSDWDEQF
TRBJ2-2 | TRBV4-3 | ASSQDPQFTGELF
TRBJ2-7 | TRBV6-2/TRBV6-3 | ASSYRGMTYEQY
TRBJ2-7 | TRBV28 | ASSSGHAAFEQY
TRBJ1-4 | TRBV19 | ASKTGRGPFNEKLF
TRBJ2-1 | TRBV28 | ASSLYSGSFYEQF
TRBJ1-1 | TRBV28 | ASSLYSTGITEAF
TRBJ2-1 | TRBV4-1 | ASSQVAGQGNGEQF
TRBJ2-7 | TRBV4-1 | ASSKQGAGYEQY
TRBJ2-1 | TRBV18 | ASSPLWTGETNEQF
TRBJ1-2 | TRBV28 | ASSRDRAGNYGYT
TRBJ1-6 | TRBV6-5 | ASSQYNSPLH
TRBJ1-4 | TRBV3-1/TRBV3-2 | ASSHLRQKLF
TRBJ2-7 | TRBV28 | ASTGELSYEQY
TRBJ1-6 | TRBV5-6 | ASSLAQINSPLH
TRBJ2-1 | TRBV5-1 | ASSYTLTSGGAGEQF
TRBJ1-1 | TRBV7-2 | ATSGTGWGNTEAF
TRBJ2-3 | TRBV19 | ASMAGTTDTQY
TRBJ2-3 | TRBV7-8 | ASSSPPGHQSTDTQY
TRBJ2-3 | TRBV7-3 | ASSTGGAIDTQY
TRBJ2-7 | TRBV14 | ASSQGKTGGPLLRSYEQY
TRBJ1-1 | TRBV7-9 | ASSPREGMNTEAF
TRBJ1-2 | TRBV5-4 | ATDRSPGFYGYT
TRBJ1-2 | TRBV11-2 | ASSPTGPYGYT
TRBJ1-2 | TRBV14 | ASSQVAGGDVGGYT
TRBJ2-3 | TRBV6-5 | ASTKTAMGTDTQY
TRBJ2-3 | TRBV4-1 | ASKLGLAADTQY
TRBJ1-2 | TRBV27 | ASSTGGGNYGYT
TRBJ1-5 | TRBV6-2/TRBV6-3 | ASSRPTVGGSPNQPQH
TRBJ2-6 | TRBV5-8 | ASSLPPVVSGANVLT
TRBJ2-3 | TRBV28 | ASSLLSGGRTDTQY
TRBJ2-7 | TRBV28 | ASSFLAQGNYEQY
TRBJ2-7 | TRBV12-5 | ASGCSKRQGACCQY
TRBJ1-5 | TRBV7-2 | ASSLGTGNQPQH
TRBJ1-3 | TRBV7-9 | ASSFREGNTIY
TRBJ2-1 | TRBV4-3 | ASSLGLVGNEQF
TRBJ2-2 | TRBV29-1 | SGTLGGGTGELF
TRBJ1-5 | TRBV19 | ATFSGSGQPQH
TRBJ2-3 | TRBV18 | ASSQNRGTDTQY
TRBJ1-5 | TRBV15 | ATSNGRADQPQH